This record covers a single T cell receptor (beta chain). The antigen is unknown. Unique molecular identifiers tagged the TCRbeta library. TCRdb re-called the PCR reads with MiXCR, one entry per CDR3 protein. The top ten hold under 35% of the sample, which has around 450,000 distinct CDR3 sequences, around 46% seen once. The data stem from a study of T-cell reconstitution after alpha-beta-depleted transplantation in children. Study-wide points: Some patients owed their high day-60 TCRbeta diversity to surviving recipient T cells and thymic progenitors. T-cell counts and diversity at one year post-transplant came mainly from newly produced T cells.

Germline lookup yields CDR1 SQVTM and CDR2 ANQGSEA. The V end was cut by 1 base, the J end by 5 bases, with 7 bases between. CDR3 length: 12 residues. The chain uses TRBV29-1 and TRBJ2-3; D possibly corresponds to TRBD2 (6 bases). The TCR originated in a girl aged 2-10 years with aplastic anemia, due to receive a stem cell transplant. The sequencing here drew on PBMCs, taken before TCRalphabeta/CD19-depleted stem cell transplant. In nucleotides, the CDR3 is TGCAGCGTTGAAGGTAGCGGAGATACGCAGTATTTT. It encodes CSVEGSGDTQYF.